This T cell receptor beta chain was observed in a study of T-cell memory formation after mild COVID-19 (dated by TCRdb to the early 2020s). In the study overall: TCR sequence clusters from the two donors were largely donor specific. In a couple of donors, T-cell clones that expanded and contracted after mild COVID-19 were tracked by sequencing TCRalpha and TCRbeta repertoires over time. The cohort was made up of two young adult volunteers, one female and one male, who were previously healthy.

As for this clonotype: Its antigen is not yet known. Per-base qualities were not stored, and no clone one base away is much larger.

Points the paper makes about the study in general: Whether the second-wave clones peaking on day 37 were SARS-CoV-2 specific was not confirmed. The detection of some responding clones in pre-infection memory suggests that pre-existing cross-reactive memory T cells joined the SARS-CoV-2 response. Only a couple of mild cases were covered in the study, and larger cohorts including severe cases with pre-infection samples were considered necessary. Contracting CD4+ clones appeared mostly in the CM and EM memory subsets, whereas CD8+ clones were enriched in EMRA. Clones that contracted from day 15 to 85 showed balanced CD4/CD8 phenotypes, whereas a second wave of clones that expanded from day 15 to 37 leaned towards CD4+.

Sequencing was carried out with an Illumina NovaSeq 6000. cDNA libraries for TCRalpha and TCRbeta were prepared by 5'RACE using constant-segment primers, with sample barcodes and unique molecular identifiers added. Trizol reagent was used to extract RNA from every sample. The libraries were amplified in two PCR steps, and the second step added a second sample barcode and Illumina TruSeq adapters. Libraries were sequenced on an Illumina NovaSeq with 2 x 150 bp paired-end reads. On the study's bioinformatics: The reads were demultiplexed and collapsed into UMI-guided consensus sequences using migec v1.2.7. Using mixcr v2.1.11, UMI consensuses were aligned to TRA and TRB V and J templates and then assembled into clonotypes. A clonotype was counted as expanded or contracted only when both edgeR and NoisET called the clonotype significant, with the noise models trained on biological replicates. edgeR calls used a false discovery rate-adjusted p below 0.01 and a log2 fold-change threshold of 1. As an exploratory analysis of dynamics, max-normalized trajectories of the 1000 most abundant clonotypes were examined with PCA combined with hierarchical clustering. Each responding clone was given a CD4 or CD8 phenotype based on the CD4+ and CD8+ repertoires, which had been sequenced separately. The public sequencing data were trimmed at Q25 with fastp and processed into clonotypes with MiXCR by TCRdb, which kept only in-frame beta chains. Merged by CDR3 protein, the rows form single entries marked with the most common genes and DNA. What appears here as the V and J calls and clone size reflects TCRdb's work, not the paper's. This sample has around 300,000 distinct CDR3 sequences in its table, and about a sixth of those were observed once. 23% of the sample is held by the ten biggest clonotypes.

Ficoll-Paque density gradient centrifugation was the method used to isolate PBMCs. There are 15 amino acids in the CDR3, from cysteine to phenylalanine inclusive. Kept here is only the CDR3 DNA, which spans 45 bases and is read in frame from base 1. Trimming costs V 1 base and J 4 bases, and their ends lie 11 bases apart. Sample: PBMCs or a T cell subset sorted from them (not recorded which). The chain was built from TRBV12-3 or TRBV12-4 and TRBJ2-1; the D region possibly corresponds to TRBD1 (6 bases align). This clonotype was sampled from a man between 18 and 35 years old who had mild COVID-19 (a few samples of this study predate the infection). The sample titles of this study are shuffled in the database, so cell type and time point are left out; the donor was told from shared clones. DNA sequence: TGTGCCAGCAGTTTAGTACAGGGTGGTTACAATGAGCAGTTCTTC. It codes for CASSLVQGGYNEQFF.